Listed below are T cell receptor beta chains from one sample, sequenced in a study of cytomegalovirus exposure and HLA in healthy donors. The table came from immunoSEQ multiplex PCR; TCRdb's copy has only in-frame clones and leaves some out. This sample has just over 150,000 clones; about 65% occur once, and the top ten carry 7% to 7.5%. The sequenced sample consisted of PBMCs. Source of these receptors: a man aged 35 to 55 in good health and CMV-seropositive. The CDR3 runs from the conserved cysteine through the conserved F or W. The order of the fields is D gene, clone size, J gene, V gene, CDR3 protein, CDR3 DNA. A D gene is named only where the DNA matches it firmly. Expanded clones get a size class; other rows say once, few or many, or leave the size out.

-	-	TRBJ1-4	TRBV10-3	CAISDKSRSTNEKLFF	TGTGCCATCAGTGATAAAAGTCGGTCAACTAATGAAAAACTGTTTTTT
-	-	TRBJ1-4	TRBV11-2	CASSLPGGFNEKLFF	TGTGCCAGCAGCCTCCCCGGGGGGTTCAATGAAAAACTGTTTTTT
-	few	TRBJ2-3	TRBV7-3	CASSPYGDTQYF	TGTGCCAGCAGCCCTTACGGGGATACGCAGTATTTT
-	-	TRBJ2-4	TRBV30	CAWSVIQGAKNIQYF	TGTGCCTGGAGTGTAATCCAGGGGGCCAAAAACATTCAGTACTTC
-	-	TRBJ2-7	TRBV10-3	CAISDGEVNYEQYF	TGTGCCATCAGTGACGGGGAGGTGAACTACGAGCAGTACTTC
-	-	TRBJ2-1	TRBV19	CASSRSGGTYNEQFF	TGTGCCAGTAGCCGTTCGGGGGGCACCTACAATGAGCAGTTCTTC
TRBD1	few	TRBJ1-4	TRBV15	CATSRAGTGGEKLFF	TGTGCCACCAGCAGAGCCGGGACAGGAGGTGAAAAACTGTTTTTT
-	-	TRBJ1-3	TRBV10-3	CAIRAITRRGNTIYF	TGTGCCATCAGGGCAATCACCCGGAGGGGAAACACCATATATTTT
-	-	TRBJ2-5	TRBV14	CASSPRVRGGETQYF	TGTGCCAGCAGCCCGCGTGTAAGGGGGGGAGAGACCCAGTACTTC
TRBD1	-	TRBJ2-3	TRBV5-1	CASSVTGDTTDTQYF	TGCGCCAGCAGCGTTACAGGGGACACCACAGATACGCAGTATTTT
-	-	TRBJ1-4	TRBV11-1	CASRESANEKLFF	TGTGCCAGCAGAGAAAGCGCTAATGAAAAACTGTTTTTT
TRBD1	-	TRBJ1-3	TRBV4-1	CASSQPTRDRGNTIYF	TGCGCCAGCAGCCAACCCACCCGGGACAGGGGAAACACCATATATTTT
TRBD2	few	TRBJ2-7	TRBV7-2	CASSLSGVSYEQYF	TGTGCCAGCAGCTTGAGCGGGGTCTCCTACGAGCAGTACTTC
-	-	TRBJ1-1	TRBV2	CASRGAPSAFF	TGTGCCAGCAGGGGGGCCCCCTCAGCTTTCTTT
-	-	TRBJ1-1	TRBV7-9	CASSFLGGYTEAFF	TGTGCCAGCAGCTTTTTGGGGGGGTATACTGAAGCTTTCTTT
TRBD2	-	TRBJ2-2	TRBV9	CASNPGLAGGTGELFF	TGTGCCAGCAACCCCGGGCTAGCGGGGGGCACCGGGGAGCTGTTTTTT
-	few	TRBJ1-2	TRBV6-6	CASSSPSRDYGYTF	TGTGCCAGCAGTTCTCCGTCAAGAGACTATGGCTACACCTTC
-	-	TRBJ2-7	TRBV7-2	CASSLTAQGPQGEQYF	TGTGCCAGCAGCTTAACCGCGCAGGGCCCTCAGGGCGAGCAGTACTTC
TRBD1	-	TRBJ1-2	TRBV29-1	CSGHEEGTGVNGYTF	TGCAGCGGGCATGAGGAGGGGACAGGGGTCAATGGCTACACCTTC
-	-	TRBJ2-5	TRBV14	CASSLDRNQETQYF	TGTGCCAGCAGTCTCGACAGGAACCAAGAGACCCAGTACTTC
TRBD1	-	TRBJ1-2	TRBV15	CATSREAGGYDGYTF	TGTGCCACCAGCAGAGAGGCAGGGGGATACGATGGCTACACCTTC
-	-	TRBJ2-2	TRBV15	CATSRGGANTGELFF	TGTGCCACCAGCAGAGGGGGCGCGAACACCGGGGAGCTGTTTTTT
TRBD1	-	TRBJ1-1	TRBV19	CASSLSPTGPGTEAFF	TGTGCCAGTAGTTTAAGTCCGACAGGGCCTGGCACTGAAGCTTTCTTT
-	-	TRBJ2-2	TRBV2	CASSEDINTGELFF	TGTGCCAGCAGTGAGGACATTAACACCGGGGAGCTGTTTTTT
-	-	TRBJ1-6	TRBV5-6	CASSQQGIYNSPLHF	TGTGCCAGCAGCCAACAGGGAATCTATAATTCACCCCTCCACTTT
-	few	TRBJ1-5	TRBV4-1	CASSQEPSESQPQHF	TGCGCCAGCAGCCAAGAGCCATCGGAGAGTCAGCCCCAGCATTTT
-	-	TRBJ2-5	TRBV9	CASSVAGQSQETQYF	TGTGCCAGCAGCGTAGCAGGACAGTCCCAAGAGACCCAGTACTTC
-	few	TRBJ1-2	TRBV7-2	CASSLSPAGVGYTF	TGTGCCAGCAGTTTATCCCCCGCGGGGGTCGGCTACACCTTC
TRBD1	few	TRBJ1-2	TRBV5-6	CASSFPGDRGFFGGYTF	TGTGCCAGCAGCTTCCCCGGCGACAGGGGATTTTTTGGTGGCTACACCTTC
-	few	TRBJ2-3	TRBV2	CASKGASTDTQYF	TGTGCCAGCAAAGGGGCTAGCACAGATACGCAGTATTTT
TRBD2	-	TRBJ2-2	TRBV5-4	CASSAGTGGSGELFF	TGTGCCAGCAGCGCCGGGACGGGGGGAAGCGGGGAGCTGTTTTTT
-	once	TRBJ2-4	TRBV7-2	CASSLAVSKAKNIQYF	TGTGCCAGCAGCTTAGCAGTTTCTAAAGCCAAAAACATTCAGTACTTC
-	-	TRBJ1-5	TRBV7-6	CASSLGRGGFNQPQHF	TGTGCCAGCAGCTTAGGGAGGGGCGGGTTCAATCAGCCCCAGCATTTT
TRBD1	-	TRBJ2-4	TRBV4-1	CASSQKGQSTIAKNIQYF	TGCGCCAGCAGCCAAAAGGGACAGAGTACCATAGCCAAAAACATTCAGTACTTC
-	-	TRBJ1-5	TRBV19	CASTDSPLGLCRKHF	TGTGCCAGTACGGACAGTCCACTAGGTCTATGTCGAAAGCATTTT
TRBD1	-	TRBJ1-1	TRBV6-1	CASSGGGRLEAFF	TGTGCCAGCAGTGGAGGGGGCAGACTTGAAGCTTTCTTT
-	few	TRBJ2-7	TRBV6-1	CASSEAWPGVVQYF	TGTGCCAGCAGTGAAGCATGGCCAGGGGTGGTGCAGTACTTC
TRBD1	-	TRBJ2-5	TRBV7-3	CASSRTGGLAETQYF	TGTGCCAGCAGCCGGACAGGGGGTTTGGCGGAGACCCAGTACTTC
TRBD1	-	TRBJ2-2	TRBV6-1	CASSEGIQGFTGELFF	TGTGCCAGCAGTGAAGGGATACAGGGGTTCACCGGGGAGCTGTTTTTT
-	-	TRBJ1-2	TRBV6-6	CASSYDSNYGYTF	TGTGCCAGCAGTTACGACAGCAACTATGGCTACACCTTC
-	-	TRBJ2-1	TRBV5-1	CASSLAQGRYNEQFF	TGCGCCAGCAGCTTAGCACAGGGTCGATACAATGAGCAGTTCTTC
TRBD1	-	TRBJ1-2	TRBV7-9	CSSSSPETGSYGYTF	TGTTCCAGCAGCTCCCCCGAGACAGGGTCTTATGGCTACACCTTC
TRBD1	-	TRBJ1-4	TRBV7-2	CASSLGTGGGEKLFF	TGTGCCAGCAGCCTCGGGACAGGGGGGGGTGAAAAACTGTTTTTT
-	few	TRBJ1-2	TRBV4-3	CASSRDKWGGGGYTF	TGCGCCAGCAGCCGGGACAAATGGGGGGGTGGTGGCTACACCTTC
TRBD1	few	TRBJ2-2	TRBV7-7	CASSPGTATGELFF	TGTGCTAGCAGCCCAGGGACAGCCACCGGGGAGCTGTTTTTT
TRBD1	-	TRBJ1-1	TRBV29-1	CSVQVGQGATEAFF	TGCAGCGTTCAAGTTGGACAGGGGGCTACTGAAGCTTTCTTT
TRBD1	once	TRBJ2-6	TRBV5-6	CASSGTGAGANVLTF	TGTGCCAGCAGCGGGACAGGGGCCGGGGCCAACGTCCTGACTTTC
TRBD2	-	TRBJ2-1	TRBV7-3	CASSPQAGATYNEQFF	TGTGCCAGCAGCCCACAAGCGGGGGCCACCTACAATGAGCAGTTCTTC
TRBD1	-	TRBJ1-1	TRBV15	CATSRDSPGQGGGAFF	TGTGCCACCAGCAGAGATTCGCCCGGACAGGGCGGCGGAGCTTTCTTT
-	-	TRBJ2-3	TRBV11-2	CASSLGGGGADTQYF	TGTGCCAGCAGCCTAGGAGGGGGGGGAGCAGATACGCAGTATTTT
TRBD1	-	TRBJ1-2	TRBV10-3	CAISPGTGGSYGYTF	TGTGCCATCAGTCCCGGGACAGGGGGCAGCTATGGCTACACCTTC
-	-	TRBJ1-1	TRBV7-9	CASSLASRSSEAFF	TGTGCCAGCAGCTTAGCGAGCAGGTCCTCTGAAGCTTTCTTT
-	-	TRBJ2-7	TRBV6-4	CASSDSTRGGPNYEQYF	TGTGCCAGCAGTGACTCGACTCGCGGGGGCCCTAACTACGAGCAGTACTTC
-	-	TRBJ1-2	TRBV6-1	CASSEERDRYYGYTF	TGTGCCAGCAGTGAAGAACGAGACAGATACTATGGCTACACCTTC
-	-	TRBJ2-3	TRBV6-5	CASSYPGGTQYF	TGTGCCAGCAGTTACCCCGGAGGTACGCAGTATTTT